Listed below are T cell receptor beta chains from one sample, sequenced in a study of beta chain features in type 1 diabetes. The method was immunoSEQ multiplex PCR; TCRdb's version includes in-frame clones alone and lacks a portion of them. The profile shows around 250,000 clones, 11% to 15% of them singletons. Sequencing was done on a sample of naive CD4+ T cells from blood. The receptors stem from a woman between 40 and 55 years old in good health. Both conserved end residues are part of each CDR3. A D gene is named only where the DNA matches it firmly. Rows may omit the clone size; those that give it use once, few, many or a size class.

J gene	clone size	D gene	V gene	CDR3 DNA	CDR3 protein
TRBJ2-2	.	TRBD1	TRBV18	TGTGCCAGCTCACCACGACAGGGGTCTAACACCGGGGAGCTGTTTTTT	CASSPRQGSNTGELFF
TRBJ2-5	few	TRBD2	TRBV5-6	TGTGCCAGCAGCTTGAAAGCGGGGGGGCGGGAGACCCAGTACTTC	CASSLKAGGRETQYF
TRBJ2-1	many	.	TRBV14	TGTGCCAGCACTCCTTCATTGGGCTACTCCTACAATGAGCAGTTCTTC	CASTPSLGYSYNEQFF
TRBJ2-7	few	TRBD1	TRBV7-9	TGTGCCAGCAGCCCACGCCTCGACAGGGGGCTCTCCTACGAGCAGTACTTC	CASSPRLDRGLSYEQYF
TRBJ2-1	.	.	TRBV2	TGTGCCAGCAGTGATTCACTAGGGCCCGGCAATGAGCAGTTCTTC	CASSDSLGPGNEQFF
TRBJ2-1	.	TRBD2	TRBV11-2	TGTGCCAGCTCTCTAGCGGGGCCAAATGAGCAGTTCTTC	CASSLAGPNEQFF
TRBJ1-2	few	.	TRBV4-3	TGCGCCAGCAGCCAGACAACGGGGGGGACTAACTATGGCTACACCTTC	CASSQTTGGTNYGYTF
TRBJ2-5	few	.	TRBV7-6	TGTGCCAGCAGCTTGGGGCCCCAAGAGACCCAGTACTTC	CASSLGPQETQYF
TRBJ2-3	.	TRBD2	TRBV5-8	TGTGCCAGCAGCTTGGTGGCGGGGGGGCTCACAGATACGCAGTATTTT	CASSLVAGGLTDTQYF
TRBJ2-3	.	TRBD2	TRBV18	TGTGCCAGCTCACCAACTAACCTAGCGGGGGGAACAGATACGCAGTATTTT	CASSPTNLAGGTDTQYF
TRBJ1-1	.	.	TRBV6-5	TGTGCCAGCAGTGTCCCGGGACAGAACACTGAAGCTTTCTTT	CASSVPGQNTEAFF
TRBJ1-2	.	.	TRBV19	TGTGCCAGTAGTATACAGGGGATTGTAAGCGGCTACACCTTC	CASSIQGIVSGYTF
TRBJ1-5	.	.	TRBV9	TGTGCCAGCAGCGTAGATCCGAGTCAAAATCAGCCCCAGCATTTT	CASSVDPSQNQPQHF